A selection of T cell receptor beta chains follows, all from one sample in a study of blood T cells in healthy people across ages. A single record per CDR3 protein comes from TCRdb applying MiXCR to the 5' RACE reads. The profile shows 1.5 million or so distinct CDR3 sequences, 42% of them singletons. Material: blood. The receptors come from a woman younger than 35 in good health. Each CDR3 is given with its conserved first and last residue. D genes are given only for firm matches. Clone sizes are given selectively: once, few, many, or a class where the clone is expanded.

CDR3nt | CDR3aa | d_gene | abundance | j_gene | v_gene
TGTGCCAGACCCGTCCAAGAGACCCAGTACTTC | CARPVQETQYF | . | . | TRBJ2-5 | TRBV19
TGCGCCAGCAGCTTGGAATACCACCCCAGGACCCAGTACTTC | CASSLEYHPRTQYF | . | once | TRBJ2-5 | TRBV5-1
TGTGCCAGCAGTTTCGGGACAGGGGACAGGGCCCAGTACTTC | CASSFGTGDRAQYF | TRBD1 | once | TRBJ2-5 | TRBV27
TGTGCCAGCAGCGTGGGACTAGCGAACACCGGGGAGCTGTTTTTT | CASSVGLANTGELFF | TRBD2 | . | TRBJ2-2 | TRBV7-3
TGTGCCAGCAGTGACAGGGGGTGCGAGCAGTACTTC | CASSDRGCEQYF | TRBD1 | once | TRBJ2-7 | TRBV2
TGTGCCAGCGGAGCCGATCAGCAGTCTGAAGCTTTCTTT | CASGADQQSEAFF | . | . | TRBJ1-1 | TRBV27
TGCAGCGTTGAAGGCCTAGAACAAGAGAGTACCCAGTTCTTC | CSVEGLEQESTQFF | . | . | TRBJ2-1 | TRBV29-1
TGTGCCAGTTACCCTAGCGGGGGGGCTGGTGAGCAGTTCTTC | CASYPSGGAGEQFF | TRBD2 | few | TRBJ2-1 | TRBV6-2/TRBV6-3
TGCAGCGTTAATACGGGACTCCGCGACGGAGATACGCAGTATTTT | CSVNTGLRDGDTQYF | . | . | TRBJ2-3 | TRBV29-1
TGCAGTGCTCCCTCCCAGACAGAGCCGACTGAAGCTTTCTTT | CSAPSQTEPTEAFF | . | few | TRBJ1-1 | TRBV20-1
TGTGCTAGCAGCGCCTGGGACGGGGAGACCCAGTACTTC | CASSAWDGETQYF | . | . | TRBJ2-5 | TRBV9
TGCAGTGCTAGACGAACAGGGACAGAGGGCTATGGCTACACCTTC | CSARRTGTEGYGYTF | TRBD1 | . | TRBJ1-2 | TRBV20-1
TGCGCCAGCAGCTTGAGGGGACAGGGGAGGGAAGAGACCCAGTACTTC | CASSLRGQGREETQYF | TRBD1 | . | TRBJ2-5 | TRBV5-1
TGTGCCAGCGATCCGGGGGCGCATACGAAAGAGCAGTTCTTC | CASDPGAHTKEQFF | . | . | TRBJ2-1 | TRBV6-1
TGCGCCAGCAGCGGGGACGAATTAGAAGAGACCCAGTACTTC | CASSGDELEETQYF | . | few | TRBJ2-5 | TRBV5-1
TGCGCCAGCAGCTTGGAGACACAGCCTCAAGAGACCCAGTACTTC | CASSLETQPQETQYF | . | . | TRBJ2-5 | TRBV5-1
TGCAGTGCTGTTGTATGGGAATATGGCTACACCTTC | CSAVVWEYGYTF | . | few | TRBJ1-2 | TRBV20-1
TGTGCCAGCAGCCTTACAGGGGCGCGTCGGGAGACCCAGTACTTC | CASSLTGARRETQYF | TRBD1 | . | TRBJ2-5 | TRBV9
TGCAGTGCTAGAGTCCCGGGACAGGGTGGAGAGCAGTACTTC | CSARVPGQGGEQYF | TRBD1 | . | TRBJ2-7 | TRBV20-1
TGTGCCAGCAGTTTAGGGGTAGGGACACCAACCTACGAGCAGTACTTC | CASSLGVGTPTYEQYF | . | . | TRBJ2-7 | TRBV28
TGTGCCAGCAGTTCTGGGACAGGAGGACAGTACTTC | CASSSGTGGQYF | TRBD1 | . | TRBJ2-5 | TRBV12-3/TRBV12-4
TGTGCCACCAGCAGGACTATGACCGAGACCCAGTACTTC | CATSRTMTETQYF | . | few | TRBJ2-5 | TRBV15
TGTGCCAGCAGTTTCTCAGGGGGCTATCAAGAGACCCAGTACTTC | CASSFSGGYQETQYF | TRBD1 | many | TRBJ2-5 | TRBV12-3/TRBV12-4
TGCTCCAAGACTGAGGGCTACGAGCAGTACTTC | CSKTEGYEQYF | . | . | TRBJ2-7 | TRBV20-1
TGCGCCAGCAGCTCCCGTCCGGGACAGGGGATGAATGAGCAGTTCTTC | CASSSRPGQGMNEQFF | TRBD1 | . | TRBJ2-1 | TRBV5-1
TGCAGTGCTAGAGGAGGGACAGGGGGATTAGGATCACCCCTCCACTTT | CSARGGTGGLGSPLHF | TRBD1 | . | TRBJ1-6 | TRBV20-1
TGTGCCAGCAGTGGGGGGCCCCCAGCGCAGGACAATGATCAGTTCTTC | CASSGGPPAQDNDQFF | . | . | TRBJ2-1 | TRBV2
TGCGCCAGCAGCCACCCCATGCAAGAGCAGTACTTC | CASSHPMQEQYF | . | few | TRBJ2-7 | TRBV4-1
TGTGCCAGCAGCTTGCCAGGGTCCCCCAATGAGCAGTTCTTC | CASSLPGSPNEQFF | . | . | TRBJ2-1 | TRBV5-4
TGTGCCAGCAGTTACGGGGGCGCAGGCAATGAGCAGTTCTTC | CASSYGGAGNEQFF | . | few | TRBJ2-1 | TRBV28
TGTGCCAGCAGCGTAGGGGGGCTCAGCCGATCCACAGATACGCAGTATTTT | CASSVGGLSRSTDTQYF | . | few | TRBJ2-3 | TRBV9
TGTGCCAGCAGGGGGTCAGCGGGTGATAGCACAGATACGCAGTATTTT | CASRGSAGDSTDTQYF | . | few | TRBJ2-3 | TRBV12-3/TRBV12-4
TGCGCCAGCAGCCCACGACTGCTACCAGGTGAAAAACTGTTTTTT | CASSPRLLPGEKLFF | . | few | TRBJ1-4 | TRBV5-1
TGTGCCAGCATCAAGGGGGCTCCCAACACTGAAGCTTTCTTT | CASIKGAPNTEAFF | TRBD1 | . | TRBJ1-1 | TRBV12-3/TRBV12-4
TGCAGTGCTGGAGATAATAAGGCGAGCTACCATGAGCAGTTCTTC | CSAGDNKASYHEQFF | . | once | TRBJ2-1 | TRBV20-1
TGTGCCTGCAGCGCCACCCTGGACAGGGAGACTGGCTACACCTTC | CACSATLDRETGYTF | TRBD1 | . | TRBJ1-2 | TRBV5-5